The present T cell receptor (beta chain) was sequenced within a study of blood T cell repertoires in COVID-19. Study at large: Acute-phase and convalescent COVID-19 samples originated in the United States, Italy and Spain.

This clone was seen once. The CDR3 loop spans 14 amino acids. Germline CDR1 reads MDHEN; CDR2 reads SYDVKM. Trimming stripped 7 bases from V and 8 bases from J, with 18 bases between. Data came from immunoSEQ multiplex PCR; TCRdb stores just in-frame clones and leaves some out. The repertoire consists of approximately 270,000 clones, with about 86% occurring once and the leading ten covering 8.9%. The sequenced sample was peripheral blood. The clonotype comes from a man at least 80 years old with acute or convalescent COVID-19. V usage is TRBV28 and J usage is TRBJ2-1, with D possibly TRBD1 on 6 matching bases. The DNA of the CDR3 is TGTGCCAGCATTTCATCAGGGGTCGGCGATGAGCAGTTCTTC. Translated: CASISSGVGDEQFF.